This T cell receptor (beta chain) was recorded in a study of cytomegalovirus exposure and HLA in healthy donors. Points from the study as a whole: Rarity held for most TCR sequences, but there were some public TCRs that occurred in many donors. The study labeled 150 or so TCR beta chains cytomegalovirus-associated. Subsequent analysis found a tendency for first-cohort TCR clusters to co-occur within the 120 validation repertoires.

The sample holds a few counts of this clone. The antigen is unknown. Other DNA sequences in this sample translate to the same CDR3. This CDR3 spans 11 amino acids. V gave up 6 bases and J gave up 2 bases, with 4 bases separating them. Germline CDR1 and CDR2: MDHEN and SYDVKM. Separate from the roughly 670-subject first cohort, the roughly 120-subject validation cohort was the one that the donors belonged to. Some clones are missing from TCRdb's copy, which holds only in-frame ones; the method was immunoSEQ multiplex PCR. There are 65,000 to 95,000 clones in the sample; roughly 95% occur only once, and approximately 3.4% lies in the top ten.

This receptor was identified in a man younger than 35 in good health and CMV-seronegative. The sequencing input was PBMCs. The rearrangement links TRBV28 to TRBJ2-5, with D unclear. CDR3 residues: CASSFQETQYF. The CDR3 coding sequence is TGTGCCAGCAGCTTTCAAGAGACCCAGTACTTC. Filled out from reference TRBV28 and TRBJ2-5, the complete variable domain reads DVKVTQSSRYLVKRTGEKVFLECVQDMDHENMFWYRQDPGLGLRLIYFSYDVKMKEKGDIPEGYSVSREKKERFSLILESASTNQTSMYLCASSFQETQYFGPGTRLLVL.